These 27 T cell receptor beta chains share one sample of origin, sequenced in a study of T cell responses to AZD1222 COVID-19 vaccine. Here immunoSEQ multiplex PCR was the method, and the copy in TCRdb shows in-frame clones only, minus some. The top ten hold around 7% of the sample, which has over 100,000 clones, about nine tenths seen once. The material was peripheral blood, obtained on day 0 of AZD1222 vaccination. The origin of the receptors is an adult in good health.

V and J are TRBV4-3 and TRBJ1-6; TRBD1 aligns across 8 bases. There are 15 residues in the CDR3. Germline V lookup: CDR1 LGHNA, CDR2 YSLEER. The V gene end was trimmed by 5 bases and the J gene end by 5 bases; junction bases not matched to a gene: 5. The CDR3 coding sequence is TGCGCCAGCAGCATGCAGGGGGCACATAATTCACCCCTCCACTTT. Translated: CASSMQGAHNSPLHF.

J is TRBJ1-3 and V is TRBV30; TRBD1 aligns across 7 bases. V trimming: 5 bases; J trimming: 2 bases; junction bases outside the gene matches: 6. The CDR3 loop spans 14 amino acids. CDR1 GTSNPN and CDR2 SVGIG come from the germline V gene (reference sequence). CDR3 DNA sequence: TGTGCCTGGGACCTCACAGGGGCTGGAAACACCATATATTTT. Protein sequence: CAWDLTGAGNTIYF.

The genes are TRBV2 and TRBJ2-1; D may correspond to TRBD1 or TRBD2 (6 bases each). This CDR3 is 12 amino acids long. Per the germline V gene, CDR1 is SNHLY and CDR2 is FYNNEI. Trimming cost V 10 bases and J 9 bases, with 16 bases left between them. The CDR3 bases are TGTGCCACAGGAGGGGGTCGGGGTGAGCAGTTCTTC. Amino acid sequence: CATGGGRGEQFF.

The chain carries TRBV19 and TRBJ2-2; D gene ambiguous. CDR1 is LNHDA and CDR2 is SQIVND in the germline V gene (reference sequence). The CDR3 spans 17 residues. V dropped 5 bases and J dropped 7 bases, with 23 bases sitting between them. CDR3 protein: CASSPTPGFPNLGELFF. The CDR3 bases are TGTGCCAGTAGTCCTACTCCGGGTTTCCCGAACCTCGGGGAGCTGTTTTTT. Looking up the rest from reference TRBV19 and TRBJ2-2 gives the full variable domain: DGGITQSPKYLFRKEGQNVTLSCEQNLNHDAMYWYRQDPGQGLRLIYYSQIVNDFQKGDIAEGYSVSREKKESFPLTVTSAQKNPTAFYLCASSPTPGFPNLGELFFGEGSRLTVL.

The rearrangement links TRBV5-6 to TRBJ1-4; D gene ambiguous. This CDR3 is built from 15 residues. The V gene's germline CDR1 is SGHDT and CDR2 YYEEEE. Trimming shortened V by 2 bases and J by 0 bases, and 8 bases separated the two germline ends. CDR3 region: CASSFRYTTNEKLFF. The CDR3, as DNA: TGTGCCAGCAGCTTTAGGTACACAACTAATGAAAAACTGTTTTTT.

J is TRBJ1-1 and V is TRBV19; tentative D call: TRBD1 (5 bases). This CDR3 is 14 amino acids long. Germline V gives CDR1 LNHDA, CDR2 SQIVND (reference sequence). Between the trimmed V and J ends, which lost 5 bases and 5 bases, there was a span of 15 bases. CDR3 amino acids: CASSPNRWQTEAFF. The CDR3 DNA reads as TGTGCCAGTAGTCCAAACAGGTGGCAAACTGAAGCTTTCTTT.

This clone has just one count. The rearrangement joins TRBV10-1 to TRBJ1-2, with TRBD1 matching over 8 bases. Per the germline V gene, CDR1 is WNHNN and CDR2 is SYGVQD (reference sequence). The CDR3 loop spans 14 amino acids. J gave up 7 bases and V 0 bases, and 4 bases lay outside the gene matches. CDR3 amino acids: CASSESTGAGGYTF. The CDR3 nucleotides read TGCGCCAGCAGTGAGTCGACAGGGGCGGGTGGCTACACCTTC.

Comment on this clone: This same CDR3 is encoded by further DNA sequences in the sample. The chain recombines TRBV5-1 with TRBJ1-1; the D is unclear. The CDR3 is 14 residues long. Trimming removed 0 bases from V and 0 bases from J, with 6 bases in between. The germline CDR1 and CDR2 sequences are SGHRS and YFSETQ. CDR3 sequence reads: CASSLAGMNTEAFF. CDR3 sequence (DNA): TGCGCCAGCAGCTTGGCCGGAATGAACACTGAAGCTTTCTTT.

V and J are TRBV12-5 and TRBJ1-4; 8 nucleotides align to TRBD1. Trimming took 1 base from V and 3 from J; bases not matched to a gene: 1. CDR3 length: 15 residues. Germline V gives CDR1 LGHNT, CDR2 FRNRAP. The CDR3 protein is CASGLGTGSNEKLFF. The CDR3 bases are TGTGCTAGTGGTTTGGGGACAGGGTCTAATGAAAAACTGTTTTTT.

The CDR3 is CASSFRDNTYEQYF. DNA of the CDR3: TGTGCCAGCAGCTTCCGGGACAACACCTACGAGCAGTACTTC. This chain links TRBV5-6 with TRBJ2-7, with a weak D call TRBD1 (6 bases). Germline V gives CDR1 SGHDT, CDR2 YYEEEE. The V end lost 2 bases, the J end lost 2 bases, and 11 bases lay between the germline ends. The CDR3 covers 14 residues.

The V gene is TRBV18, the J gene TRBJ1-6, with D perhaps TRBD1 (5 bases). With 0 bases removed from V and 7 bases from J, the gap between germline ends came to 13 bases. CDR1 is KGHSH and CDR2 is LQKENI in the germline V gene. The CDR3 is made up of 16 amino acids. The CDR3 bases are TGTGCCAGCTCACCACCAACGGGGGGGGTCAATTCACCCCTCCACTTT. Translated: CASSPPTGGVNSPLHF.

The rearrangement links TRBV30 to TRBJ2-5, with D perhaps matching TRBD1 (5 bases). CDR1 and CDR2 from the germline V gene are GTSNPN and SVGIG (reference sequence). Trimming took off 0 bases at V and 4 bases at J, with 12 bases between the two ends. The CDR3 covers 14 residues. The CDR3 coding sequence is TGTGCCTGGAGTGTAGGACACTCGGGAGAGACCCAGTACTTC. Translated: CAWSVGHSGETQYF.

In the case of this clone: The same CDR3 arises from other DNA sequences in this sample as well. This chain uses TRBV6-4 with TRBJ1-2, with D possibly TRBD1 on 5 matching bases. This CDR3 comprises 13 residues. The V gene's germline CDR1 is MRHNA and CDR2 SNTAGT. V lost 5 bases, J lost 1 base, and 8 bases lay in between. The CDR3 sequence: CASSRDRNYGYTF. The CDR3 DNA follows: TGTGCCAGCAGTAGGGACCGTAACTATGGCTACACCTTC.

The rearrangement links TRBV4-2 to TRBJ1-1, with D unclear. CDR3 length: 15 residues. The germline V and J ends were trimmed by 0 bases and 4 bases, with 12 bases remaining between them. Germline V gene data show CDR1 as LGHNA and CDR2 as YNFKEQ. The CDR3 loop is CASSQDRMGGTEAFF. Written as DNA, the CDR3 is TGTGCCAGCAGCCAAGATCGGATGGGCGGCACTGAAGCTTTCTTT.

Worth noting for this clone: The same CDR3 is also encoded by other DNA sequences in this sample. V is TRBV3-1 (or the pseudogene TRBV3-2) and J is TRBJ1-1; D not certain. Per germline, CDR1 LGHDT and CDR2 YNNKEL (reference sequence). Trimming took off 1 base at V and 1 base at J, with 4 bases between the two ends. This CDR3 is built from 13 residues. The CDR3 DNA is TGTGCCAGCAGCCAAGCCGGGAACACTGAAGCTTTCTTT. It encodes CASSQAGNTEAFF.

The chain carries TRBV5-1 and TRBJ1-4, with a tentative D call TRBD1 (5 bases). The CDR3 contains 16 residues. The ends were cut back, 3 bases at V and 8 bases at J, with 20 bases in the middle. The germline CDR1 and CDR2 sequences are SGHRS and YFSETQ. Here the CDR3 reads CASSSPGGTRGEKLFF. Written as DNA, the CDR3 is TGCGCCAGCAGCTCCCCGGGGGGGACCCGAGGAGAAAAACTGTTTTTT.

The genes are TRBV7-8 and TRBJ1-2; D unclear. Germline V lookup: CDR1 SGHVS, CDR2 FQNEAQ. The CDR3 runs to 11 residues. V was shortened by 5 bases and J by 8 bases, with 9 bases between the two germline ends. The CDR3, as DNA: TGTGCCAGCAGCCAGAACTTGGGCTACACCTTC. Encoded protein: CASSQNLGYTF.

V gene TRBV4-2 combines with J gene TRBJ1-2, with D perhaps TRBD1 (5 bases). V lost 0 bases and J lost 4, with 15 bases in between. Germline V gene lookup returns CDR1 LGHNA and CDR2 YNFKEQ. The CDR3 is 16 amino acids. CDR3 sequence reads: CASSQDMAQQGYGYTF. DNA for the CDR3: TGTGCCAGCAGCCAAGATATGGCGCAGCAGGGCTATGGCTACACCTTC.

CDR3 residues: CASSATGEGYGYTF. CDR3 coding DNA: TGTGCCAGCTCAGCAACAGGGGAAGGGTATGGCTACACCTTC. The chain has TRBV18 and TRBJ1-2; 7 bases fit TRBD1. Germline CDR1 reads KGHSH; CDR2 reads LQKENI. The CDR3 is 14 residues long. The V segment lost 5 bases and the J segment 5 bases; nucleotides outside the gene matches: 8.

The CDR3 here is CASSKNKGSGEKLFF. As DNA, the CDR3 is TGTGCCAGCAGCAAGAACAAGGGTAGTGGTGAAAAACTGTTTTTT. V gene TRBV11-1 combines with J gene TRBJ1-4; D remains ambiguous. Germline assignment: CDR1 SGHAT and CDR2 FQDESV (reference sequence). V shed 5 bases and J shed 7 bases, with 17 bases lying between them. The CDR3 covers 15 residues.

This chain connects TRBV5-1 to TRBJ1-1, with D perhaps matching TRBD1 (5 bases). Germline V gene lookup returns CDR1 SGHRS and CDR2 YFSETQ. This CDR3 has 14 residues. V was pared by 3 bases and J by 1 base, with 10 bases between. CDR3 nucleotides: TGCGCCAGCAGCTCTTTGGGGCCGAACACTGAAGCTTTCTTT. It yields the protein CASSSLGPNTEAFF.

The rearrangement links TRBV6-1 to TRBJ1-5; D call uncertain. CDR1 MNHNS and CDR2 SASEGT come from the germline V gene. V lost 1 base, J lost 4 bases, and 8 bases lay in between. This CDR3 is built from 14 residues. The CDR3 reads CASSEGAVNQPQHF. CDR3 in DNA: TGTGCCAGCAGTGAAGGGGCCGTAAATCAGCCCCAGCATTTT.

The chain combines TRBV19 with TRBJ1-4; D not certain. Germline values: CDR1 LNHDA, CDR2 SQIVND (reference sequence). There are 13 residues in the CDR3. The V and J ends lost 6 bases and 0 bases respectively, with 5 bases between them. The CDR3 sequence: CASRLSTNEKLFF. In DNA, the CDR3 is TGTGCCAGTAGACTCTCAACTAATGAAAAACTGTTTTTT.

The chain is built from TRBV10-3 and TRBJ1-3, with D unresolved. Trimming cost V 3 bases and J 2 bases, with 14 bases left between them. The germline V gene encodes CDR1 ENHRY and CDR2 SYGVKD. The length of the CDR3 is 16 residues. CDR3 protein: CAISDDTAVAGNTIYF. The CDR3 DNA reads as TGTGCCATCAGTGATGACACGGCAGTCGCTGGAAACACCATATATTTT.

The V and J genes are TRBV5-1 and TRBJ1-4; possibly TRBD1 for D (6 bases). V was clipped by 7 bases and J by 0 bases, with 13 bases between them. This CDR3 has 15 amino acids. Germline V gene data show CDR1 as SGHRS and CDR2 as YFSETQ. CDR3 bases: TGCGCCAGCGGATCCGGGACACCAACTAATGAAAAACTGTTTTTT. Amino acids: CASGSGTPTNEKLFF.

The chain recombines TRBV2 with TRBJ2-4, with 7 bases that match TRBD2. This CDR3 spans 14 amino acids. Trimming cost V 5 bases and J 3 bases; bases outside gene matches: 4. Germline V lookup: CDR1 SNHLY, CDR2 FYNNEI. For the CDR3, the DNA is TGTGCCAGCAGTAGAGGGGAGGGCAAAAACATTCAGTACTTC. This sequence encodes CASSRGEGKNIQYF.

The chain has TRBV5-1 and TRBJ2-7; 8 bases map to TRBD2. Germline-derived CDR1 and CDR2 are SGHRS and YFSETQ. CDR3 length: 17 residues. Unmatched junction bases numbered 11, after V lost 0 bases and J lost 3 bases. The CDR3 DNA follows: TGCGCCAGCAGCTTGGGACTAGCGCACACACCCCGCTACGAGCAGTACTTC. Its protein product is CASSLGLAHTPRYEQYF.